The 22 T cell receptor beta chains in this list originate from one sample, sequenced in a study of blood T cell repertoires in COVID-19. The protocol was immunoSEQ multiplex PCR, while the TCRdb copy is restricted to in-frame clones and leaves out a portion. The data show around 93,000 clones, about 83% seen once. Sequenced: peripheral blood. Receptors originate from a human donor in a cohort sampled during active COVID-19.

The gene calls are TRBV10-2 and TRBJ2-7, with TRBD2 as a possible D gene (5 bases). The CDR3 runs 16 residues. V lost 3 bases and J lost 6, with 21 bases in between. The germline gives CDR1 WSHSY, CDR2 SAAADI. CDR3: CASSEHIEEADVEQYF. The CDR3 DNA sequence: TGCGCCAGCAGTGAACACATAGAGGAGGCGGATGTCGAGCAGTACTTC.

J is TRBJ2-5 and V is TRBV7-9; maybe TRBD1 (5 bases). Trimming removed 1 base at V and 5 bases at J, with 14 bases between. The germline CDR1 and CDR2 sequences are SEHNR and FQNEAQ (reference sequence). The CDR3 is 15 residues long. The CDR3 loop is CASSLEGRGIETQYF. Written as DNA, the CDR3 is TGTGCCAGCAGCTTAGAGGGAAGGGGAATCGAGACCCAGTACTTC.

Here the CDR3 DNA reads TGTGCCACTGCCGGGACAGTAGCCAATGAGCAGTTCTTC. Translation gives CATAGTVANEQFF. The rearrangement joins TRBV10-3 to TRBJ2-1; 7 bases line up with TRBD1. The J segment lost 6 bases and the V segment lost 10 bases, leaving 9 bases of the junction unmatched. The germline V gene encodes CDR1 ENHRY and CDR2 SYGVKD. The length of the CDR3 is 13 residues.

The V and J genes are TRBV4-2 and TRBJ2-7; 7 bases map to TRBD1. V shed 4 bases, J shed 2 bases, and the junction held 5 bases outside the gene matches. The CDR3 is 14 residues long. CDR1 is LGHNA and CDR2 is YNFKEQ in the germline V gene. CDR3 sequence reads: CASSPDRRTYEQYF. The CDR3 DNA sequence: TGTGCCAGCAGCCCGGACAGGAGGACCTACGAGCAGTACTTC.

The genes are TRBV5-5 and TRBJ1-6; perhaps TRBD1 as D (5 bases). Looked up from germline, CDR1 is SGHKS and CDR2 is YYEKEE (reference sequence). This CDR3 contains 12 residues. V was clipped by 5 bases and J by 13 bases, with 13 bases between them. The CDR3 reads CASRATGPPLHF. The CDR3 DNA is TGTGCCAGCAGAGCTACAGGTCCCCCCCTCCACTTT.

This sequence joins TRBV27 and TRBJ2-3; 7 nucleotides align to TRBD2. Germline values: CDR1 MNHEY, CDR2 SMNVEV (reference sequence). Trimming at V came to 10 bases and at J to 0 bases, leaving 13 bases not matched to a gene. The CDR3 is made up of 16 amino acids. Here the CDR3 DNA reads TGTGCCATCTCTCAGGGCGGGAGTGGTAGCACAGATACGCAGTATTTT. It encodes CAISQGGSGSTDTQYF.

This sequence joins TRBV27 and TRBJ2-1, with a tentative D call TRBD2 (5 bases). There are 12 residues in the CDR3. The V end lost 2 bases, the J end lost 7 bases, and 6 bases lay between the germline ends. The germline gives CDR1 MNHEY, CDR2 SMNVEV (reference sequence). The DNA for the CDR3 is TGTGCCAGCAGTTTAGGAGGAAATGAGCAGTTCTTC. Its translation is CASSLGGNEQFF.

The genes are TRBV14 and TRBJ1-5, with D tentatively TRBD1 (6 bases). The CDR3 covers 14 residues. Trimming pared 5 bases from V and 8 bases from J, leaving 16 bases between. Germline V gene sequence: CDR1 SGHDN, CDR2 FVKESK. In nucleotides, the CDR3 is TGTGCCAGCAGCGTCAACAGGGCCAGGGAGCCCCAGCATTTT. Amino acids: CASSVNRAREPQHF.

This chain links TRBV28 with TRBJ1-6, with a possible D match to TRBD1 (5 bases). Germline V gene lookup returns CDR1 MDHEN and CDR2 SYDVKM. Trimming left V 6 bases short and J 7 bases short, with 13 bases between. The CDR3 consists of 14 residues. DNA of the CDR3: TGTGCCAGCAGGGTCGGAGGGGAGAATTCACCCCTCCACTTT. Protein product: CASRVGGENSPLHF.

Turning to this clone: The junction differs from germline at one of its ends, possibly a read error. V and J are TRBV19 and TRBJ2-1; D perhaps matches TRBD2 (6 bases). The V gene's germline CDR1 is LNHDA and CDR2 SQIVND (reference sequence). This CDR3 is built from 15 residues. The CDR3 spells CVSRTRGSSYNEQFF. Written as DNA, the CDR3 is TGTGTCAGTAGAACCCGGGGGAGCTCCTACAATGAGCAGTTCTTC.

The J gene is TRBJ1-2, the V gene TRBV7-3, with 9 bases identical to TRBD1. Germline trimming cut 5 bases from V and 6 bases from J; bases unmatched to any gene: 10. Germline CDR1 and CDR2: SGHTA and FQGTGA. This CDR3 has 15 amino acids. The CDR3 region is CASSADRGSPDGYTF. CDR3 DNA sequence: TGTGCCAGCAGCGCGGACAGGGGTAGTCCAGATGGCTACACCTTC.

V and J are TRBV12-3 or TRBV12-4 and TRBJ2-1, with 9 bases fitting TRBD1. This CDR3 region has 12 residues. Trimming at V came to 8 bases and at J to 6 bases, leaving 2 bases not matched to a gene. CDR3 in DNA: TGTGCCAGCTCGGGACAGGGCAATGAGCAGTTCTTC. Its translation: CASSGQGNEQFF.

The V gene is TRBV14, the J gene TRBJ2-2, with TRBD2 matching 8 bases. This CDR3 contains 16 residues. Germline lookup yields CDR1 SGHDN and CDR2 FVKESK. Trimming took 8 bases from V and 5 from J; bases not matched to a gene: 13. The CDR3 is CASALGASGRTGELFF. CDR3 sequence (DNA): TGTGCCAGCGCCCTCGGGGCTAGCGGGCGGACCGGGGAGCTGTTTTTT.

The V call is TRBV7-9, the J call TRBJ2-3; 12 positions agree with TRBD2. After removal of 3 bases from V and 3 bases from J, the junction contained 1 base not matched to a gene. CDR3 length equals 15 residues. Germline V gene sequence: CDR1 SEHNR, CDR2 FQNEAQ (reference sequence). The CDR3 loop is CASSLTSGGTDTQYF. For the CDR3, the DNA is TGTGCCAGCAGCTTGACTAGCGGGGGAACAGATACGCAGTATTTT.

The chain links TRBV24-1 to TRBJ2-3, with D perhaps matching TRBD2 (5 bases). Germline CDR1 reads KGHDR; CDR2 reads SFDVKD. The V end was cut by 5 bases, the J end by 1 base, with 12 bases between. The length of the CDR3 is 15 residues. DNA of the CDR3: TGTGCCACCAGTGGTAGAGGGATAGGCACAGATACGCAGTATTTT. Translation: CATSGRGIGTDTQYF.

This chain joins TRBV7-2 and TRBJ2-1, with D perhaps TRBD2 (5 bases). Trimming removed 2 bases at V and 9 bases at J, with 20 bases between. Germline CDR1 SGHTA, CDR2 FQGNSA. The CDR3 spans 16 residues. CDR3 protein: CASSLSRRAGRGEQFF. The CDR3 DNA is TGTGCCAGCAGCTTATCTCGGCGCGCAGGCCGGGGTGAGCAGTTCTTC.

The chain employs TRBV5-4 and TRBJ2-2; maybe TRBD2 (6 bases). Germline V gene sequence: CDR1 SGHNT, CDR2 YYREEE (reference sequence). V lost 0 bases and J lost 2, with 11 bases in between. The CDR3 extends over 16 amino acids. For the CDR3, the DNA is TGTGCCAGCAGCTTGGACCCGGGAGTCAACACCGGGGAGCTGTTTTTT. It yields the protein CASSLDPGVNTGELFF.

The gene calls are TRBV7-8 and TRBJ2-7, with 11 nucleotides matching TRBD2. The CDR3 sequence is 15 residues long. The V gene end was trimmed by 4 bases and the J gene end by 3 bases; junction bases not matched to a gene: 5. Germline V CDR1 and CDR2: SGHVS, FQNEAQ. The CDR3 DNA sequence: TGTGCCAGCAGCTCGGGACTAGCGGCCAGCTACGAGCAGTACTTC. Protein: CASSSGLAASYEQYF.

The rearrangement links TRBV3-1 (or the pseudogene TRBV3-2) to TRBJ2-1, with 9 bases that match TRBD2. The germline gives CDR1 LGHDT, CDR2 YNNKEL (reference sequence). The CDR3 is 17 amino acids. Unmatched junction bases numbered 18, after V lost 6 bases and J lost 9 bases. DNA of the CDR3: TGTGCCAGCAGTCTGATTAAGGCCGGGACTAGCTTCTTTGAGCAGTTCTTC. This codes for CASSLIKAGTSFFEQFF.

This chain links TRBV30 with TRBJ1-2; D may be TRBD1 (5 bases). This CDR3 contains 13 residues. Germline CDR1 and CDR2: GTSNPN and SVGIG (reference sequence). Trimming took off 0 bases at V and 7 bases at J, with 12 bases between the two ends. The CDR3 DNA is TGTGCCTGGAGTGTATATCAGGGCGGTGGCTACACCTTC. Its translation: CAWSVYQGGGYTF.

In the case of this clone: Additional DNA sequences in this sample encode the identical CDR3. The chain has TRBV6-1 and TRBJ1-5; D remains unclear. CDR1 is MNHNS, CDR2 SASEGT, per germline. Trimming took off 1 base at V and 4 bases at J, with 8 bases between the two ends. This CDR3 has 14 residues. DNA of the CDR3: TGTGCCAGCAGTGAAGGGGGAGGAAATCAGCCCCAGCATTTT. The encoded protein is CASSEGGGNQPQHF.

The rearrangement links TRBV19 to TRBJ1-5; D is unclear. Trimming removed 3 bases at V and 2 bases at J, with 11 bases between. Germline V lookup: CDR1 LNHDA, CDR2 SQIVND (reference sequence). The CDR3 has 15 amino acids. Written as DNA, the CDR3 is TGTGCCAGTAGTATGGCGGGGATTGGCAATCAGCCCCAGCATTTT. Encoded protein: CASSMAGIGNQPQHF.